These T cell receptor beta chains were read from a single sample in a study of Ad26.COV2.S vaccination and SARS-CoV-2 variants. Sequenced by immunoSEQ multiplex PCR; TCRdb stores in-frame clones only, minus some. The sample shows approximately 480,000 clones, approximately 88% of them seen only once. The input for sequencing was peripheral blood, taken in a trial of Ad26.COV2.S vaccine versus placebo. These receptors originate from a person aged 18-65 years who received the Ad26.COV2.S COVID-19 vaccine or a placebo. Each CDR3 is given with its conserved first and last residue.

V gene,J gene,CDR3 protein
TRBV19,TRBJ1-5,CASSIGRTFNQPQHF
TRBV6-5,TRBJ2-7,CASRLAGANYEQYF
TRBV30,TRBJ2-7,CAWSSDRVPYEQYF
TRBV6-5,TRBJ1-1,CAHGETANTEAFF
TRBV30,TRBJ1-2,CAWSRDGKGYTF
TRBV7-8,TRBJ1-2,CASSQEGINYGYTF
TRBV5-1,TRBJ1-2,CASSLDGGNYGYTF
TRBV28,TRBJ1-4,CASSPTTGTGGGKLFF
TRBV30,TRBJ1-1,CAWRKDPTTEAFF
TRBV19,TRBJ1-2,CASSIDRRQAANYGYTF
TRBV6-4,TRBJ2-5,CASSEAAGGPETQYF
TRBV28,TRBJ1-1,CASSPVVMNTEAFF
TRBV7-9,TRBJ2-5,CASSFAGQETQYF
TRBV5-1,TRBJ2-5,CASSLDRLQETQYF
TRBV7-9,TRBJ1-5,CASSLYHSPQHF
TRBV29-1,TRBJ2-7,CSVERTGSYEQYF
TRBV7-2,TRBJ2-5,CASSLLAGTETQYF
TRBV19,TRBJ1-4,CASSKGGFNEKLFF
TRBV6-2/TRBV6-3,TRBJ1-5,CASSFQDKYSNQPQHF
TRBV18,TRBJ1-1,CASSPKLGTEAFF
TRBV6-5,TRBJ2-1,CASMWDRAHNEQFF
TRBV28,TRBJ1-5,CASSLVGSNQPQHF
TRBV2,TRBJ1-5,CASSVVSHQPQHF
TRBV9,TRBJ1-6,CASSVGGNLNNSPLHF
TRBV28,TRBJ2-7,CASRPGVSYEQYF
TRBV29-1,TRBJ1-1,CSVANSGNTEAFF
TRBV5-1,TRBJ1-1,CASSSRAQNTEAFF
TRBV27,TRBJ2-1,CASSPNRLGGNEQFF
TRBV6-5,TRBJ2-2,CASGRGTGELFF
TRBV13,TRBJ2-3,CASSSSNARTQSSPDTQYF
TRBV7-9,TRBJ2-5,CASSQGTSGRGETQYF
TRBV29-1,TRBJ1-2,CSVERGYGYTF
TRBV5-4,TRBJ1-2,CASSLAGPASDGYTF
TRBV5-4,TRBJ2-1,CASSSRTGYNEQFF
TRBV7-6,TRBJ2-3,CASSRLTSGPSTDTQYF
TRBV5-6,TRBJ2-1,CASSFRTSGSRNEQFF
TRBV7-2,TRBJ2-7,CASSLVGTGVVEQYF
TRBV15,TRBJ2-7,CATSRDPRAYEQYF
TRBV5-6,TRBJ2-2,CASSLDRGRRPGELFF
TRBV5-6,TRBJ2-6,CASSWGAFSGANVLTF
TRBV19,TRBJ1-2,CASRFLGQGGSGDYGYTF
TRBV5-1,TRBJ1-4,CASSLTGTNEKLFF
TRBV6-4,TRBJ2-2,CASSEQRGTGELFF
TRBV6-5,TRBJ1-1,CASSHTRGDTEAFF
TRBV25-1,TRBJ2-5,CASSQGGAGETQYF
TRBV7-9,TRBJ1-5,CASSSDTGANQPQHF
TRBV7-8,TRBJ2-7,CASSLAQDRGFEQYF
TRBV6-2/TRBV6-3,TRBJ1-1,CASSFLTNTEAFF
TRBV27,TRBJ2-1,CASSFYRGQGINEQFF
TRBV6-5,TRBJ2-5,CASSYSGQETQYF
TRBV12-3/TRBV12-4,TRBJ2-7,CASSRADMYEQYF
TRBV3-1/TRBV3-2,TRBJ2-2,CASSQVTGGNTGELFF
TRBV7-9,TRBJ1-1,CASSLRQNTEAFF
TRBV10-3,TRBJ2-1,CAIDQGYGRTEQFF